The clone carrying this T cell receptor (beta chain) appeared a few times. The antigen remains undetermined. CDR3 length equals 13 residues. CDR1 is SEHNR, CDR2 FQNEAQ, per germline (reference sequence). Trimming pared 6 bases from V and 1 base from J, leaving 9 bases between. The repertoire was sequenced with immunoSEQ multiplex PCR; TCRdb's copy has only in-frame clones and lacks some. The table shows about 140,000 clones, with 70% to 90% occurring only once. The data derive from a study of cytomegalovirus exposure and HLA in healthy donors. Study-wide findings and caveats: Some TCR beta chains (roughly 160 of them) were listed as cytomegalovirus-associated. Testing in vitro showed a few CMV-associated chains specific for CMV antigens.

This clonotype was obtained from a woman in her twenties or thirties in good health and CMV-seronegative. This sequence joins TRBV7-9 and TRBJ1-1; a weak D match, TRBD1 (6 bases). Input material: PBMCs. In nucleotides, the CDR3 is TGTGCCAGCAGTCAACAGGGGAACACTGAAGCTTTCTTT. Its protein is CASSQQGNTEAFF.